Sequencing of this T cell receptor beta chain was carried out in a study of CD8+CD57+ T cells in acquired aplastic anemia. Across the whole study: The DNA of sorted CD4+ and CD8+ cells averaged approximately 3.2 ug.

Sequencing was done on patients that had shown CD8+CD57+ cell expansion by flow cytometry. Blood came from patients not yet given any therapy. The study profiled TCR beta VDJ and CDR3 using genomic DNA as template. MiXCR was run by TCRdb on the reads, yielding one entry per CDR3 protein. The sample carries 95,000 to 150,000 distinct CDR3 sequences, roughly 55% recorded once. The specimen sequenced was sorted CD4+, CD8+, or CD8+CD57+ T cells (not recorded which) from PBMCs. This clonotype was sampled from a human donor with aplastic anemia.

In DNA, the CDR3 is TGTGCCAGTAGTATAGGTCGGCGGGGCCAGGAAAAACTGTTTTTT. This translates into CASSIGRRGQEKLFF. The chain recombines TRBV19 with TRBJ1-4; tentatively, D is TRBD1 (5 bases). The V gene lost 1 base and the J gene lost 8 bases, with 14 bases spanning the gap. The CDR3 is 15 residues long. Germline CDR1 is LNHDA and CDR2 is SQIVND (reference sequence).